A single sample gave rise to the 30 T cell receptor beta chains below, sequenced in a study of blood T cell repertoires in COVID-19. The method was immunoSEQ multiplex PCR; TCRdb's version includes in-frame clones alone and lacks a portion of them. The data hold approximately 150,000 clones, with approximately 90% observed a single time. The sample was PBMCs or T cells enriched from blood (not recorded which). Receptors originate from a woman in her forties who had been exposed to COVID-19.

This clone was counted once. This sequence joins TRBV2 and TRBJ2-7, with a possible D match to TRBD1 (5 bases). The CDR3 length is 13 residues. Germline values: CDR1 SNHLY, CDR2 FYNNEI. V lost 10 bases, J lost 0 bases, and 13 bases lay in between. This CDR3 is CATLTVHSYEQYF. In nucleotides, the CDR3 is TGTGCCACCCTGACAGTCCACTCCTACGAGCAGTACTTC.

The CDR3 DNA reads TGCGCCAGCAAGAGACAGGGGGGGACGTATGAGCAGTTCTTC. It translates to CASKRQGGTYEQFF. The chain has TRBV10-1 and TRBJ2-1, with 9 positions matching TRBD1. V lost 7 bases and J lost 8; bases outside the gene matches: 9. Looked up from germline, CDR1 is WNHNN and CDR2 is SYGVQD (reference sequence). The CDR3 length is 14 residues.

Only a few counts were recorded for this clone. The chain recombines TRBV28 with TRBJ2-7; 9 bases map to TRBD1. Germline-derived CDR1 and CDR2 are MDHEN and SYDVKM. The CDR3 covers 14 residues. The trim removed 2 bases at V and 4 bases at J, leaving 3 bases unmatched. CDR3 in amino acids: CASSLTGGLYEQYF. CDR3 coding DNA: TGTGCCAGCAGTTTAACAGGGGGCTTGTACGAGCAGTACTTC.

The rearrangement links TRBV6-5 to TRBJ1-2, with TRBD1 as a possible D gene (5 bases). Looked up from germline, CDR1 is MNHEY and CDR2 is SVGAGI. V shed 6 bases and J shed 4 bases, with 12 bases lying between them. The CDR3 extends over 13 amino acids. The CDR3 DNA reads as TGTGCCAGCAGAGGAGACAGAACCTATGGCTACACCTTC. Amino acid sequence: CASRGDRTYGYTF.

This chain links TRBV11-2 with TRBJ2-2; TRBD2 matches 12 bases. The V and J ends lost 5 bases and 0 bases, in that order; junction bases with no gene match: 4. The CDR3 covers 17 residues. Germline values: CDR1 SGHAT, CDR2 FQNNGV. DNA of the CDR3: TGTGCCAGCAGCGAACTAGCGGGGGGACCGAACACCGGGGAGCTGTTTTTT. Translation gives CASSELAGGPNTGELFF. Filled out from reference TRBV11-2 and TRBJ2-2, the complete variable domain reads EAGVAQSPRYKIIEKRQSVAFWCNPISGHATLYWYQQILGQGPKLLIQFQNNGVVDDSQLPKDRFSAERLKGVDSTLKIQPAKLEDSAVYLCASSELAGGPNTGELFFGEGSRLTVL.

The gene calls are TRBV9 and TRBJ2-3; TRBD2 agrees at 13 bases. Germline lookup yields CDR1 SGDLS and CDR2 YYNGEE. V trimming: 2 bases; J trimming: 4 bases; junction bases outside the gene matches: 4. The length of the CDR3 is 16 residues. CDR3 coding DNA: TGTGCCAGCAGCGTGGGGACTAGCGGGGCGCCAGATACGCAGTATTTT. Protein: CASSVGTSGAPDTQYF.

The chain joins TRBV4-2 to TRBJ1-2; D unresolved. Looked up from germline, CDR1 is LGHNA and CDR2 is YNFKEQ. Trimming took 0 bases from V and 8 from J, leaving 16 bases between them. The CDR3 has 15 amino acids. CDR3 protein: CASSQDVAGSAGYTF. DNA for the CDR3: TGTGCCAGCAGCCAAGATGTGGCGGGCAGCGCCGGCTACACCTTC.

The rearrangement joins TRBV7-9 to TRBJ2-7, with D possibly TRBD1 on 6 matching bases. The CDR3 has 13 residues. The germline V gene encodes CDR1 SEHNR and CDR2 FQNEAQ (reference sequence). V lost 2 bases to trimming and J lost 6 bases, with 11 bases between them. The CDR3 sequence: CASSLRQALEQYF. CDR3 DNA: TGTGCCAGCAGCTTACGACAGGCCCTCGAGCAGTACTTC.

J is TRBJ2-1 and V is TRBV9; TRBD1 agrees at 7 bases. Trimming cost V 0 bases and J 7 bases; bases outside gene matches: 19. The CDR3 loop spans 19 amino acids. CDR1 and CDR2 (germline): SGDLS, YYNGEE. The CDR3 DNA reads TGTGCCAGCAGCGTAGCTACGGGGCTGGGCAGGGGGAGAGGGAATGAGCAGTTCTTC. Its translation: CASSVATGLGRGRGNEQFF.

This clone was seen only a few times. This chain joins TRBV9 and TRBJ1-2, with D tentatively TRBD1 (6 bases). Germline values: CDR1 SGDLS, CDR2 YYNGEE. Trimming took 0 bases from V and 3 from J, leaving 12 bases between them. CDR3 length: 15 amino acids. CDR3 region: CASSVEDRTDYGYTF. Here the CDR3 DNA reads TGTGCCAGCAGCGTAGAAGACAGGACAGACTATGGCTACACCTTC. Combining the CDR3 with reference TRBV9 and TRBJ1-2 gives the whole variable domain DSGVTQTPKHLITATGQRVTLRCSPRSGDLSVYWYQQSLDQGLQFLIQYYNGEERAKGNILERFSAQQFPDLHSELNLSSLELGDSALYFCASSVEDRTDYGYTFGSGTRLTVV.

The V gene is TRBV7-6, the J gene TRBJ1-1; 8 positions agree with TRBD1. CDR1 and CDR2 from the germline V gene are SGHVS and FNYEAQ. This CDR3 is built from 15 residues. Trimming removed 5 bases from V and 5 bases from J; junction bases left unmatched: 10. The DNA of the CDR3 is TGTGCCAGCAGCCCTAGTCGGACAGGGAGGACTGAAGCTTTCTTT. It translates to CASSPSRTGRTEAFF.

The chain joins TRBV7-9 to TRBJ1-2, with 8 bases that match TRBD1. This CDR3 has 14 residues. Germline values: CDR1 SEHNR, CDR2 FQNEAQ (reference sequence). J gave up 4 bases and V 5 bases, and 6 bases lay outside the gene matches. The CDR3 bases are TGTGCCAGCAGCGTCAGGGGGCGCGGCTATGGCTACACCTTC. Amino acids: CASSVRGRGYGYTF.

In DNA form, the CDR3 reads TGTGCCAGCAGACCCCGGGGACATGATGAAAAACTGTTTTTT. This encodes CASRPRGHDEKLFF. The rearrangement links TRBV6-5 to TRBJ1-4; a possible D gene is TRBD1 (6 bases). Between the trimmed V and J ends, which lost 6 bases and 6 bases, there was a span of 14 bases. Germline CDR1 MNHEY, CDR2 SVGAGI. The CDR3 has 14 amino acids.

CDR3 protein: CASSRVPKRGYTF. CDR3 DNA sequence: TGTGCCAGCAGTCGCGTTCCTAAGAGGGGCTACACCTTC. The chain couples TRBV27 to TRBJ1-2; no clear D. This CDR3 is built from 13 residues. Germline loops: CDR1 MNHEY, CDR2 SMNVEV (reference sequence). V lost 5 bases and J lost 8, with 15 bases in between.

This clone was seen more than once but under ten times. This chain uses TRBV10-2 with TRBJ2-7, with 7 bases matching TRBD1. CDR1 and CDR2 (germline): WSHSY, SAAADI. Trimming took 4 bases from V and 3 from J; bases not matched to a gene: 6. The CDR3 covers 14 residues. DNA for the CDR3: TGCGCCAGCAGTGCGGCAGGGGGTATCTACGAGCAGTACTTC. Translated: CASSAAGGIYEQYF.

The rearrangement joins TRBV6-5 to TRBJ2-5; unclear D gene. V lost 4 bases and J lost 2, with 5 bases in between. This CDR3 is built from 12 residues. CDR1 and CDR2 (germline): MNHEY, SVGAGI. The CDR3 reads CASSSVQETQYF. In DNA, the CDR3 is TGTGCCAGCAGTTCCGTACAAGAGACCCAGTACTTC.

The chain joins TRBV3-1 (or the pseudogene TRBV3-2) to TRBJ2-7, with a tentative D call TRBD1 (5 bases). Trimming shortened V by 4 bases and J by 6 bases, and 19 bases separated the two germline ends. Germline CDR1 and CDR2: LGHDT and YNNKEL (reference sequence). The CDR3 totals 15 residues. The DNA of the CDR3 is TGTGCCAGCAGCCTGCAGGGTCTCCCTACTACCGAGCAGTACTTC. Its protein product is CASSLQGLPTTEQYF.

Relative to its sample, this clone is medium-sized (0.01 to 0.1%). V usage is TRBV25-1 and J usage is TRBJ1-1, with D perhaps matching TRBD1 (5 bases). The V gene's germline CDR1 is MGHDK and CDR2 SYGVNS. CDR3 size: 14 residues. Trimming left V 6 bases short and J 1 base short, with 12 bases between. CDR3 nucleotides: TGTGCCAGCAGCCGAAAGGACAAGAACACTGAAGCTTTCTTT. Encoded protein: CASSRKDKNTEAFF.

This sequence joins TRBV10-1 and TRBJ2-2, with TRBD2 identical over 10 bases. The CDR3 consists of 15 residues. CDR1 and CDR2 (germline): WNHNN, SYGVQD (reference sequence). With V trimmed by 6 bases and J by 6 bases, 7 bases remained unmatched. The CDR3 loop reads CASRSSGGPPGELFF. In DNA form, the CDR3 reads TGCGCCAGCAGATCTAGCGGGGGCCCCCCCGGGGAGCTGTTTTTT.

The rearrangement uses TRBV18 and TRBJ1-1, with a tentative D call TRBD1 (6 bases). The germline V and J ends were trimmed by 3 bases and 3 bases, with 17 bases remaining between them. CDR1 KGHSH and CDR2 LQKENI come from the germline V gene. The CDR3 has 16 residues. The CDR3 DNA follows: TGTGCCAGCTCACCCGGTCGGAACAGGGTTTACACTGAAGCTTTCTTT. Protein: CASSPGRNRVYTEAFF. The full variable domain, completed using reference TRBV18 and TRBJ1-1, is NAGVMQNPRHLVRRRGQEARLRCSPMKGHSHVYWYRQLPEEGLKFMVYLQKENIIDESGMPKERFSAEFPKEGPSILRIQQVVRGDSAAYFCASSPGRNRVYTEAFFGQGTRLTVV.

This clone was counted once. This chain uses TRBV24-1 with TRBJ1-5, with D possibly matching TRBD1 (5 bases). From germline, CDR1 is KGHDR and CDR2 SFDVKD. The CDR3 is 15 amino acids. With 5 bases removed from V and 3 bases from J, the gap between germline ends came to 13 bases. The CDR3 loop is CATSVPDRPNQPQHF. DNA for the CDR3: TGTGCCACCAGTGTTCCCGACAGACCCAATCAGCCCCAGCATTTT.

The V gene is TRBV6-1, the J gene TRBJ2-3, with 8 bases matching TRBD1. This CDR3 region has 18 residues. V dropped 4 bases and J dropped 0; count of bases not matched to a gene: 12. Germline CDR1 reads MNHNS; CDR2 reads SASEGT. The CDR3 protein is CASSVDRAGTSSTDTQYF. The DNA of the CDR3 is TGTGCCAGCAGTGTGGACAGGGCGGGAACCTCTAGCACAGATACGCAGTATTTT.

DNA for the CDR3: TGTGCCAGCCACATACGGACAGGGGCTATCATTTCACCCCTCCACTTT. It specifies CASHIRTGAIISPLHF. This chain joins TRBV18 and TRBJ1-6; 9 bases are a match to TRBD1. The CDR3 sequence is 16 residues long. Germline CDR1 is KGHSH and CDR2 is LQKENI. V gave up 8 bases and J gave up 9 bases; unmatched junction bases: 14.

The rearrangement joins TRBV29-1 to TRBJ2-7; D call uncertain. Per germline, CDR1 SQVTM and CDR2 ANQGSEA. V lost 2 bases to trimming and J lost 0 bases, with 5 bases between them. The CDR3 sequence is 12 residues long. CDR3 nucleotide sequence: TGCAGCGTTGAAAGGAGCTCCTACGAGCAGTACTTC. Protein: CSVERSSYEQYF.

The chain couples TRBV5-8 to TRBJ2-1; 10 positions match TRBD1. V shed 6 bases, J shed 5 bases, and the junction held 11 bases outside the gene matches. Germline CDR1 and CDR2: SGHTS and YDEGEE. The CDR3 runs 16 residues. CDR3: CASTRMGDRGDNEQFF. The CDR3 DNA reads TGTGCCAGCACCCGGATGGGGGACAGGGGCGACAATGAGCAGTTCTTC.

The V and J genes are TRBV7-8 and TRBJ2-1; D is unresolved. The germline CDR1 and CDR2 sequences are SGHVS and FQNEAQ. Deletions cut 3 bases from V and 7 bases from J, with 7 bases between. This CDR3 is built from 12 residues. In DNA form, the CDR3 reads TGTGCCAGCAGCTTGGTCGGGAATGAGCAGTTCTTC. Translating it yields CASSLVGNEQFF.

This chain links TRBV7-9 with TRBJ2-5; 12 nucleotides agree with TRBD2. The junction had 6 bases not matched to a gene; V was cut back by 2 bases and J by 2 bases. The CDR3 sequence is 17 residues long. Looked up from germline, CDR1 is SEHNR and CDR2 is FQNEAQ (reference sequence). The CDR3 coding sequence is TGTGCCAGCAGCTTAAGGACTAGCGGGACCACTCAAGAGACCCAGTACTTC. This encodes CASSLRTSGTTQETQYF.

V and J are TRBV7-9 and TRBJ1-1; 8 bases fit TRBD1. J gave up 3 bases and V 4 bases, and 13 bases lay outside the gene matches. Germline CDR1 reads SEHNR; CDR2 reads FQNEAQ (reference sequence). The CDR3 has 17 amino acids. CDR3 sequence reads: CASSSLLGQGGDTEAFF. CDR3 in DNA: TGTGCCAGCAGCTCCCTACTAGGACAGGGAGGAGACACTGAAGCTTTCTTT.

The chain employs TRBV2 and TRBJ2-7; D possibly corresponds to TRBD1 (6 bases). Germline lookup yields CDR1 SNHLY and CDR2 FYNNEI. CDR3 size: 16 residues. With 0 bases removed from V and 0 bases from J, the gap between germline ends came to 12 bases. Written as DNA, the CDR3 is TGTGCCAGCAGTGAAGCGCAAAGGGGGTTCTCCTACGAGCAGTACTTC. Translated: CASSEAQRGFSYEQYF.

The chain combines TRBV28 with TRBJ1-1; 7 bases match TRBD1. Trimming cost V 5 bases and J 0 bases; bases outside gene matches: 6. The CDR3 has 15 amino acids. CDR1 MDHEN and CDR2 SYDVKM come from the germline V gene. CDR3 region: CASSPRQGVNTEAFF. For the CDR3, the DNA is TGTGCCAGCAGTCCCCGACAGGGCGTGAACACTGAAGCTTTCTTT. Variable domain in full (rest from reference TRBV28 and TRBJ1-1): DVKVTQSSRYLVKRTGEKVFLECVQDMDHENMFWYRQDPGLGLRLIYFSYDVKMKEKGDIPEGYSVSREKKERFSLILESASTNQTSMYLCASSPRQGVNTEAFFGQGTRLTVV.